A selection of T cell receptor beta chains follows, all from one sample in a study of T-cell memory formation after mild COVID-19. One entry per CDR3 protein, called by TCRdb with MiXCR from the 5' RACE reads. The sample consists of hundreds of thousands of distinct CDR3 sequences, 25% to 30% of them appearing once. The specimen sequenced was PBMCs or a T cell subset sorted from them (not recorded which). All receptors come from an adult woman who had mild COVID-19 (a few samples of this study predate the infection). Cell type and time point are not known. Each CDR3 is given with its conserved first and last residue. Fields, in order: V gene, D gene, clone size, J gene, CDR3 protein, CDR3 DNA. D genes are given only for firm matches. Part of the rows lack a size; the others show once, few, many or a class for expanded clones.

v_call: TRBV20-1; d_call: TRBD2; clone_size: -; j_call: TRBJ2-3; cdr3_aa: CSARKLAGVTDTQYF; cdr3_nt: TGCAGTGCTAGAAAGCTAGCGGGGGTCACAGATACGCAGTATTTT
v_call: TRBV27; d_call: TRBD2; clone_size: -; j_call: TRBJ2-7; cdr3_aa: CATGGIYEQYF; cdr3_nt: TGTGCCACCGGGGGGATCTACGAGCAGTACTTC
v_call: TRBV7-8; d_call: TRBD2; clone_size: few; j_call: TRBJ2-5; cdr3_aa: CASSLFRPAGDETQYF; cdr3_nt: TGTGCCAGCAGCTTATTCCGGCCAGCGGGGGATGAGACCCAGTACTTC
v_call: TRBV10-3; d_call: TRBD1; clone_size: -; j_call: TRBJ1-5; cdr3_aa: CAIRQGSNQPQHF; cdr3_nt: TGTGCCATCCGACAGGGTAGCAATCAGCCCCAGCATTTT
v_call: TRBV20-1; d_call: -; clone_size: -; j_call: TRBJ2-3; cdr3_aa: CSARDLGGRSTDTQYF; cdr3_nt: TGCAGTGCTAGAGATTTGGGGGGGCGAAGCACAGATACGCAGTATTTT
v_call: TRBV12-3/TRBV12-4; d_call: -; clone_size: -; j_call: TRBJ1-3; cdr3_aa: CASSQAGNTIYF; cdr3_nt: TGTGCCAGCAGCCAAGCTGGAAACACCATATATTTT
v_call: TRBV7-8; d_call: -; clone_size: few; j_call: TRBJ2-5; cdr3_aa: CASSRRGIGETQYF; cdr3_nt: TGTGCCAGCAGCCGACGGGGGATTGGAGAGACCCAGTACTTC
v_call: TRBV12-3/TRBV12-4; d_call: -; clone_size: many; j_call: TRBJ2-3; cdr3_aa: CASSLSGSGDTQYF; cdr3_nt: TGTGCCAGCAGTTTGAGCGGTTCCGGAGATACGCAGTATTTT
v_call: TRBV5-6; d_call: -; clone_size: few; j_call: TRBJ2-5; cdr3_aa: CASSFGFKQAETQYF; cdr3_nt: TGTGCCAGCAGCTTCGGTTTCAAGCAGGCGGAGACCCAGTACTTC
v_call: TRBV7-6; d_call: TRBD2; clone_size: few; j_call: TRBJ2-2; cdr3_aa: CASSPGLAGGLTSPGELFF; cdr3_nt: TGTGCCAGCAGCCCAGGACTAGCGGGGGGGCTAACGTCACCCGGGGAGCTGTTTTTT